A selection of T cell receptor beta chains follows, all from one sample in a study of cytomegalovirus exposure and HLA in healthy donors. The data were produced by immunoSEQ multiplex PCR, yet TCRdb's version contains in-frame clones alone and is incomplete. Of fewer than 150,000 clones listed, 70% to 80% are singletons. The sample comprised PBMCs. The receptors originated from a woman aged 45-65 years in good health and CMV-seronegative. CDR3s include the opening cysteine and the closing phenylalanine or tryptophan. Each record gives: V gene, J gene, clone size, CDR3 protein. Only some rows state a clone size, as once, few, many or a class for expanded clones.

V gene: TRBV5-5
J gene: TRBJ2-1
clone size: .
CDR3 protein: CASRRDRDYNEQFF

V gene: TRBV29-1
J gene: TRBJ2-3
clone size: .
CDR3 protein: CSGGTGRTDTQYF

V gene: TRBV18
J gene: TRBJ2-7
clone size: few
CDR3 protein: CASSPGLQTYEQYF

V gene: TRBV2
J gene: TRBJ1-2
clone size: .
CDR3 protein: CASSQDRAYGYTF

V gene: TRBV1
J gene: TRBJ2-1
clone size: .
CDR3 protein: CTSSLPAGLSYNEQFF

V gene: TRBV19
J gene: TRBJ2-2
clone size: few
CDR3 protein: CASTLGERGWNTGELFF

V gene: TRBV6-1
J gene: TRBJ1-6
clone size: .
CDR3 protein: CASSATGSWSFNSPLHF

V gene: TRBV9
J gene: TRBJ1-2
clone size: .
CDR3 protein: CASSVQIGSYGYTF

V gene: TRBV30
J gene: .
clone size: .
CDR3 protein: CAWDRDRGSPYEQYF

V gene: TRBV5-1
J gene: TRBJ2-2
clone size: .
CDR3 protein: CASSSLAGGSTGELFF

V gene: TRBV2
J gene: TRBJ1-1
clone size: .
CDR3 protein: CASRGQIVPEAFF

V gene: TRBV6-1
J gene: TRBJ1-1
clone size: once
CDR3 protein: CASSEGTGAGEAFF

V gene: TRBV28
J gene: TRBJ1-4
clone size: .
CDR3 protein: CASSTGATNEKLFF

V gene: TRBV10-3
J gene: TRBJ2-1
clone size: .
CDR3 protein: CAITPTGALYNEQFF

V gene: TRBV6-5
J gene: TRBJ2-7
clone size: once
CDR3 protein: CASSYPRGSEQYF

V gene: TRBV6-5
J gene: TRBJ1-1
clone size: .
CDR3 protein: CASSYSTGPNTEAFF

V gene: TRBV25-1
J gene: TRBJ1-1
clone size: .
CDR3 protein: CASSGYRGTEAFF

V gene: TRBV2
J gene: TRBJ2-2
clone size: .
CDR3 protein: CASSERTSGAGQSGELFF

V gene: TRBV7-9
J gene: TRBJ2-7
clone size: .
CDR3 protein: CSSSLVSRLAEFYEQYF